The 14 T cell receptor beta chains reported below all come from one sample, sequenced in a study of cytomegalovirus exposure and HLA in healthy donors. The PCR contained 60 Vbeta and 13 Jbeta primers. Profiled with immunoSEQ multiplex PCR; TCRdb holds only in-frame clones, not every one. The listing records 150,000 to 200,000 clones. Sequenced: PBMCs. The receptors shown here come from a man aged 30-40 years in good health and CMV-seronegative.

The genes are TRBV5-1 and TRBJ1-5, with TRBD1 matching over 9 bases. The V gene's germline CDR1 is SGHRS and CDR2 YFSETQ. The CDR3 covers 15 residues. J was trimmed by 9 bases and V by 4 bases; bases with no gene match: 11. The CDR3 DNA follows: TGCGCCAGCAGCACCGCCGGGACAGGGAATTCGCCCCAGCATTTT. Protein: CASSTAGTGNSPQHF.

The chain links TRBV27 to TRBJ1-1; the match to TRBD1 covers 9 bases. V dropped 2 bases and J dropped 1; count of bases not matched to a gene: 8. CDR1 and CDR2 from the germline V gene are MNHEY and SMNVEV (reference sequence). The CDR3 is 17 residues long. The CDR3 nucleotides are TGTGCCAGCAGTTTAACCCATCAACAGGGGGCGAACACTGAAGCTTTCTTT. This encodes CASSLTHQQGANTEAFF.

The chain couples TRBV29-1 to TRBJ2-5, with 7 bases lining up with TRBD1. Germline CDR1 is SQVTM and CDR2 is ANQGSEA. After removal of 7 bases from V and 5 bases from J, the junction contained 13 bases not matched to a gene. The CDR3 loop spans 14 amino acids. Written as DNA, the CDR3 is TGCAGCGGAAGGGCAGGGGGAGCTATTGAGACCCAGTACTTC. It encodes CSGRAGGAIETQYF.

The J gene is TRBJ1-2, the V gene TRBV5-8; TRBD1 matches at 9 bases. The CDR3 runs 14 residues. After removal of 2 bases from V and 7 bases from J, the junction contained 6 bases not matched to a gene. Looked up from germline, CDR1 is SGHTS and CDR2 is YDEGEE. CDR3 sequence (DNA): TGTGCCAGCAGCTTACAGGGGGCAGGTTCTGGCTACACCTTC. It specifies CASSLQGAGSGYTF.

The CDR3 here is CASSQVWGESGTDTQYF. CDR3 DNA sequence: TGCGCCAGCAGCCAAGTCTGGGGGGAGTCGGGGACAGATACGCAGTATTTT. The chain couples TRBV4-1 to TRBJ2-3; TRBD2 is a possible D gene (6 bases). Trimming pared 1 base from V and 3 bases from J, leaving 17 bases between. Germline-derived CDR1 and CDR2 are MGHRA and YSYEKL. The CDR3 contains 17 residues.

V usage is TRBV5-1 and J usage is TRBJ2-3; no definite D call. The CDR3 length is 15 residues. The germline gives CDR1 SGHRS, CDR2 YFSETQ. Trimming stripped 1 base from V and 2 bases from J, with 11 bases between. DNA for the CDR3: TGCGCCAGCAGCTTGTACGGTGACTTCACAGATACGCAGTATTTT. Translated, it gives CASSLYGDFTDTQYF.

CDR3 sequence (DNA): TGTGCCAGCAGCTATACTAGCGGGAGTGAGACCCAGTACTTC. Encoded protein: CASSYTSGSETQYF. V gene TRBV7-3 combines with J gene TRBJ2-5; 11 bases align to TRBD2. Losses at the gene ends were 4 bases for V and 5 bases for J; bases not matched to a gene: 3. Per the germline V gene, CDR1 is SGHTA and CDR2 is FQGTGA. The CDR3 runs 14 residues.

The rearrangement links TRBV13 to TRBJ1-3, with D tentatively TRBD1 (5 bases). The V gene lost 1 base and the J gene lost 4 bases, with 8 bases spanning the gap. The CDR3 covers 14 residues. Germline loops: CDR1 PRHDT, CDR2 FYEKMQ (reference sequence). The CDR3 nucleotides are TGTGCCAGCAGCTTAGTTTCAGGGGGAAACACCATATATTTT. Residues: CASSLVSGGNTIYF.

The J gene is TRBJ2-1, the V gene TRBV19; the D gene is possibly TRBD2 (7 bases). Trimming shortened V by 3 bases and J by 12 bases, and 15 bases separated the two germline ends. The CDR3 covers 13 residues. Germline V gene data show CDR1 as LNHDA and CDR2 as SQIVND (reference sequence). Here the CDR3 reads CASSMDRRGGQFF. The CDR3, as DNA: TGTGCCAGTAGTATGGACCGGAGGGGGGGGCAGTTCTTC.

V usage is TRBV18 and J usage is TRBJ2-1, with 14 bases fitting TRBD2. The V gene end was trimmed by 8 bases and the J gene end by 8 bases; junction bases not matched to a gene: 5. This CDR3 region has 14 residues. CDR1 is KGHSH and CDR2 is LQKENI in the germline V gene. CDR3 amino acids: CASTRLAGGDEQFF. CDR3 DNA sequence: TGTGCCAGCACAAGACTAGCGGGGGGGGATGAGCAGTTCTTC.

CDR3 sequence: CSVERAWEQFF. CDR3 coding DNA: TGCAGCGTTGAACGAGCATGGGAGCAGTTCTTC. The J gene is TRBJ2-1, the V gene TRBV29-1; D gene unclear. Trimming pared 2 bases from V and 10 bases from J, leaving 9 bases between. The germline gives CDR1 SQVTM, CDR2 ANQGSEA. The CDR3 sequence is 11 residues long.

The chain joins TRBV6-5 to TRBJ2-7, with D maybe TRBD2 (7 bases). There are 14 residues in the CDR3. The V gene's germline CDR1 is MNHEY and CDR2 SVGAGI. Trimming took 5 bases from V and 0 from J, leaving 11 bases between them. This CDR3 reads CASSGRGASYEQYF. The CDR3, as DNA: TGTGCCAGCAGTGGGAGGGGGGCCTCCTACGAGCAGTACTTC.

This chain connects TRBV5-5 to TRBJ2-5; 11 positions agree with TRBD2. CDR3 length equals 19 residues. V was clipped by 0 bases and J by 3 bases; unmatched bases: 13. Per germline, CDR1 SGHKS and CDR2 YYEKEE (reference sequence). The CDR3 coding sequence is TGTGCCAGCAGCTTGGCCCCTTTCACTAGCGGGGGACCTGAAGAGACCCAGTACTTC. It translates to CASSLAPFTSGGPEETQYF.

In regard to this clone: This CDR3 is also generated by other DNA sequences in the sample. The chain carries TRBV2 and TRBJ2-1, with 8 bases fitting TRBD1. Germline lookup yields CDR1 SNHLY and CDR2 FYNNEI. The V and J ends lost 4 bases and 7 bases, in that order; junction bases with no gene match: 6. The CDR3 contains 14 residues. The CDR3 is CASSGGRGRNEQFF. CDR3 in DNA: TGTGCCAGCAGTGGGGGCAGGGGGCGTAATGAGCAGTTCTTC.